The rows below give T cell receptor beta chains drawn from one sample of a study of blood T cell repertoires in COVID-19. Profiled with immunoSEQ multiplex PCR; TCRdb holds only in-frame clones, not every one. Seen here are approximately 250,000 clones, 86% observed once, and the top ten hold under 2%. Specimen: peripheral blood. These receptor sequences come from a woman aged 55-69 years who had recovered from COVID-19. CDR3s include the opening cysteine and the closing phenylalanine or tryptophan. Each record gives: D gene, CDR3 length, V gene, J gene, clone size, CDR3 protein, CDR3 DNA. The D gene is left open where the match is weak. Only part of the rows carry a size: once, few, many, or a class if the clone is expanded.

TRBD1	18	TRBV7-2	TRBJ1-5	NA	CASSLAGQGARGNQPQHF	TGTGCCAGCAGCTTAGCGGGACAGGGGGCGAGAGGCAATCAGCCCCAGCATTTT
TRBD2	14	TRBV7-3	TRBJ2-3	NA	CASSLGTSVATQYF	TGTGCCAGCAGCCTTGGGACTAGCGTGGCTACGCAGTATTTT
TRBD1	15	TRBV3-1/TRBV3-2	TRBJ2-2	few	CASSPGQGRSGELFF	TGTGCCAGCAGCCCCGGACAGGGGAGGAGCGGGGAGCTGTTTTTT
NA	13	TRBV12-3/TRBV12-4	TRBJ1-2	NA	CASSPPFGGGYTF	TGTGCCAGCAGTCCCCCGTTCGGAGGTGGCTACACCTTC
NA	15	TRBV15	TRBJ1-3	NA	CATSRVGTYGNTIYF	TGTGCCACCAGCAGAGTGGGGACTTATGGAAACACCATATATTTT
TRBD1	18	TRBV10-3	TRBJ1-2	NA	CAISTDPGQGELGRSYTF	TGTGCCATCAGTACCGACCCGGGACAGGGGGAACTTGGTAGAAGCTACACCTTC
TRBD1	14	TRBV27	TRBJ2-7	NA	CASSLGTGGNEQYF	TGTGCCAGCAGTTTAGGGACAGGGGGGAACGAGCAGTACTTC
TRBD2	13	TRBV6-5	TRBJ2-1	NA	CASRLTSGGAQFF	TGTGCCAGCAGACTGACTAGCGGGGGGGCCCAGTTCTTC
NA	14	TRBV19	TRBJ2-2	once	CASSIGGGPGELFF	TGTGCCAGTAGTATCGGAGGGGGCCCCGGGGAGCTGTTTTTT
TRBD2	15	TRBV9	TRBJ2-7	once	CASSVAGTSGYEQYF	TGTGCCAGCAGCGTAGCTGGGACTAGCGGTTACGAGCAGTACTTC
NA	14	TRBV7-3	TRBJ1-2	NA	CASSPRGGGDGYTF	TGTGCCAGCAGCCCCCGCGGGGGGGGCGATGGCTACACCTTC
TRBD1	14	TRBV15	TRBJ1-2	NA	CATSSPGTGDGYTF	TGTGCCACCAGCAGCCCCGGGACAGGGGATGGCTACACCTTC
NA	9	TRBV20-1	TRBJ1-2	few	CKEGGGYTF	TGCAAAGAAGGCGGTGGCTACACCTTC
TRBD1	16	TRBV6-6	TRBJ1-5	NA	CASSYGQGTGDQPQHF	TGTGCCAGCAGTTACGGGCAAGGGACAGGGGATCAGCCCCAGCATTTT
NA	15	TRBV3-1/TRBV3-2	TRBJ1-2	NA	CASSQEKYSNYGYTF	TGTGCCAGCAGCCAAGAAAAATACAGTAACTATGGCTACACCTTC
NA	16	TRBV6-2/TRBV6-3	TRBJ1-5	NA	CASSWKGVFSNQPQHF	TGTGCCAGCAGTTGGAAAGGGGTCTTTAGCAATCAGCCCCAGCATTTT
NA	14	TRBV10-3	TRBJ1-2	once	CAISESNRNYGYTF	TGTGCCATCAGTGAGTCGAACCGGAACTATGGCTACACCTTC
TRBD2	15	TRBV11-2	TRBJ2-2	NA	CASSLVAGGPGELFF	TGTGCCAGCAGCTTAGTAGCGGGGGGGCCCGGGGAGCTGTTTTTT
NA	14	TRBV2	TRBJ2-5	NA	CASSPRLAVETQYF	TGTGCCAGCAGCCCGAGGCTAGCTGTAGAGACCCAGTACTTC
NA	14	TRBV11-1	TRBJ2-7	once	CASSNLGGSYEQYF	TGTGCCAGCAGCAACCTTGGGGGGAGCTACGAGCAGTACTTC
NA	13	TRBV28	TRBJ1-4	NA	CASSLDGNEKLFF	TGTGCCAGCAGTCTCGACGGGAATGAAAAACTGTTTTTT
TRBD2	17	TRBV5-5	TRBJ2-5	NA	CASSFQVAGGSGETQYF	TGTGCCAGCAGCTTTCAAGTAGCGGGGGGTAGTGGAGAGACCCAGTACTTC
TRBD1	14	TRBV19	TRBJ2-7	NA	CASSRGQGRYEQYF	TGTGCCAGTAGTAGAGGACAGGGACGGTACGAGCAGTACTTC
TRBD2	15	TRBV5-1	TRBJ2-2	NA	CASSRGGERAGELFF	TGCGCCAGCAGCCGCGGGGGGGAAAGGGCCGGGGAGCTGTTTTTT
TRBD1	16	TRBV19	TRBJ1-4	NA	CASRDRGRTTNEKLFF	TGTGCCAGTCGGGACAGGGGAAGGACAACTAATGAAAAACTGTTTTTT
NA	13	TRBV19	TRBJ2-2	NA	CASPGLNTGELFF	TGTGCCTCCCCGGGACTGAACACCGGGGAGCTGTTTTTT
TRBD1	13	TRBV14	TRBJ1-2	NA	CASSSQGARGYTF	TGTGCCAGCAGCTCGCAGGGGGCGAGAGGCTACACCTTC
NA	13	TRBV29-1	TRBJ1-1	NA	CSVALGAGGEAFF	TGCAGCGTAGCTCTAGGCGCCGGGGGTGAAGCTTTCTTT
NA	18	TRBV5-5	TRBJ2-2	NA	CASSLFSRGSGDTGELFF	TGTGCCAGCAGCTTGTTCTCGCGTGGGTCAGGGGACACCGGGGAGCTGTTTTTT
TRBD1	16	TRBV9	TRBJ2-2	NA	CASSLAGTANTGELFF	TGTGCCAGCAGCTTAGCCGGGACAGCGAACACCGGGGAGCTGTTTTTT
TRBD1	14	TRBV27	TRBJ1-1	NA	CASRQGGLNTEAFF	TGTGCCAGTAGACAGGGGGGATTGAACACTGAAGCTTTCTTT
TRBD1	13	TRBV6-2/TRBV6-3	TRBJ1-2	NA	CASSSGQGYGYTF	TGTGCCAGCAGTTCGGGACAGGGCTATGGCTACACCTTC